Listed below are T cell receptor beta chains from one sample, sequenced in a study of CD8 T cells in Susac syndrome. TCRdb processed the immunoSEQ multiplex PCR reads anew with MiXCR; each CDR3 protein has one entry. The data show 230,000 or so distinct CDR3 sequences, roughly 96% seen once. The material sequenced was CD4+ T cells from PBMCs. These receptors all come from a human donor with multiple sclerosis. The CDR3 runs from the conserved cysteine through the conserved F or W. D genes are given only for firm matches. Size tells how often a clone was seen (once, few, many) or the class of an expanded clone, and some rows leave it out.

clone size	J gene	V gene	D gene	CDR3 DNA	CDR3 protein
.	TRBJ1-2	TRBV15	.	TGTGCCACCAGCCTGGACAGCTCTCTCTGGGGCTACACCTTC	CATSLDSSLWGYTF
.	TRBJ1-1	TRBV6-1	TRBD1	TGTGCCTGCCGGACAGGACTTAACACTGAAGCTTTCTTT	CACRTGLNTEAFF
few	TRBJ2-5	TRBV24-1	TRBD1	TGTGCCACCAGTGATCATGGACAGGGGGAGACCCAGTACTTC	CATSDHGQGETQYF
once	TRBJ2-1	TRBV14	.	TGTGCCAGCAGCCAAGTCGCGGTTCCCTACAATGAGCAGTTCTTC	CASSQVAVPYNEQFF
.	TRBJ1-5	TRBV4-2	.	TGTGCCAGCAGCCAAGGTGGGTCAATGGGGGCCCAGCATTTT	CASSQGGSMGAQHF
.	TRBJ2-2	TRBV20-1	TRBD2	TGCAGTGCTCAGCGGGAGTGGGTCACCGGGGAGCTGTTTTTT	CSAQREWVTGELFF
.	TRBJ2-3	TRBV3-1	.	TGTGCCAGCACCCAATCTCGCCAGAGCACAGATACGCAGTATTTT	CASTQSRQSTDTQYF
once	TRBJ2-5	TRBV5-1	.	TGCGCCAGCAGCCCATACCGGGACAAACAAGAGACCCAGTACTTC	CASSPYRDKQETQYF
.	TRBJ1-2	TRBV10-3	TRBD1	TGTGCCATCAGTGAGGGGAGGCGGACAGGCTCCTATGGCTACACCTTC	CAISEGRRTGSYGYTF
few	TRBJ1-2	TRBV20-1	.	TGCAGTGCTACCGGGACGGACTATGGCTACACCTTC	CSATGTDYGYTF
once	TRBJ2-4	TRBV14	.	TGTGCCAGCAGTAGACAGGGACTAGCCAAAAACATTCAGTACTTC	CASSRQGLAKNIQYF
.	TRBJ2-7	TRBV12-3/TRBV12-4	TRBD2	TGTGCCAGCAGGTTCAACCAGGGAGGGGAGCAGTACTTC	CASRFNQGGEQYF
.	TRBJ2-7	TRBV18	.	TGTGCCAGCTCACCGGGCTACACTAGCCCCGAGCAGTACTTC	CASSPGYTSPEQYF
.	TRBJ2-3	TRBV29-1	.	TGCAGCGTTGGAGAAGACATGTCTAGCACAGATACGCAGTATTTT	CSVGEDMSSTDTQYF
.	TRBJ1-5	TRBV30	.	TGTGCATGGAGTGTCCCAGGGCATAGCAATCAGCCCCAGCATTTT	CAWSVPGHSNQPQHF
.	TRBJ1-5	TRBV9	.	TGTGCCAGCAGCGCAACCGGGCTAAGCAATCAGCCCCAGCATTTT	CASSATGLSNQPQHF
.	TRBJ2-6	TRBV15	.	TGTGCCACCAGCGCCCCAGGGGTCACTGGGGCCAACGTCCTGACTTTC	CATSAPGVTGANVLTF
.	TRBJ2-7	TRBV2	TRBD2	TGTGCCAGCAGTGAAGTGACTAGCGGGACCCACTCCTACGAGCAGTACTTC	CASSEVTSGTHSYEQYF
.	TRBJ2-3	TRBV24-1	.	TGTGCCACCAGTGATGAACAGACTAAGCAGTATTTT	CATSDEQTKQYF
.	TRBJ2-7	TRBV23-1	.	TGCGCCAGCAGTTCCGGACCACCCTCCTACGAGCAGTACTTC	CASSSGPPSYEQYF
.	TRBJ2-5	TRBV20-1	.	TGCAGTGCTAGAGATATCGAGACCCAGTACTTC	CSARDIETQYF
.	TRBJ2-7	TRBV7-9	.	TGTGCCAGCAGCTATGGCCCTGCACTAGCTTCCTACGAGCAGTACTTC	CASSYGPALASYEQYF
.	TRBJ2-4	TRBV18	.	TGTGCCAGCTCACCCGGGGACATTCAGTACTTC	CASSPGDIQYF
.	TRBJ2-7	TRBV20-1	.	TGCAGTGCTAGGACTTGGCGGGAGAGAGGGGGCGAGCAGTACTTC	CSARTWRERGGEQYF
.	TRBJ2-3	TRBV24-1	.	TGTGCCACCAGTGATTTGTTCTCCGCTCTCCCAGATACGCAGTATTTT	CATSDLFSALPDTQYF
.	TRBJ2-1	TRBV15	.	TGTGCCACCAGCAGAGTTAGGGACAATGAGCAGTTCTTC	CATSRVRDNEQFF
once	TRBJ2-7	TRBV29-1	.	TGCAGCGTTGACGCAGGGCCCTACGAGCAGTACTTC	CSVDAGPYEQYF
.	TRBJ1-6	TRBV5-4	.	TGTGCCAGCAGCTCGGCCAGAGAATATAATTCACCCCTCCACTTT	CASSSAREYNSPLHF
.	TRBJ1-4	TRBV21-1	.	TGTGCCAGCCGTAACGAAAAACTGTTTTTT	CASRNEKLFF
.	TRBJ2-3	TRBV19	.	TGTGCCATAACGGACCGACACACAGATACGCAGTATTTT	CAITDRHTDTQYF
.	TRBJ2-1	TRBV9	.	TGTGCCAGCAGCGTGAGGGATGGTGGGTACAATGAGCAGTTCTTC	CASSVRDGGYNEQFF
once	TRBJ2-2	TRBV29-1	.	TGCAGCGTTGAAGACCGGGGAGCGAACACCGGGGAGCTGTTTTTT	CSVEDRGANTGELFF
.	TRBJ2-7	TRBV7-9	.	TGTGCCAGCAGCCCCGGGGCCCCTCGGTACGAGCAGTACTTC	CASSPGAPRYEQYF
.	TRBJ2-7	TRBV6-6	TRBD2	TGTGCCAGCACCGAGCGGGGGACGTCCTACGAGCAGTACTTC	CASTERGTSYEQYF
.	TRBJ2-5	TRBV20-1	.	TGCAGTGCTAGAGGCAGTCCGGGGGAGACCCAGTACTTC	CSARGSPGETQYF
.	TRBJ1-1	TRBV12-3/TRBV12-4	TRBD1	TGTGCCAACAGGGACAGGACTGAAGCTTTCTTT	CANRDRTEAFF
.	TRBJ1-4	TRBV2	.	TGTGCCAGCAGGAGGCAGGATGAAAAACTGTTTTTT	CASRRQDEKLFF
.	TRBJ1-2	TRBV6-5	.	TGTGCCAGCAGTCACTCATCCCAGAGGGACTATGGCTACACCTTC	CASSHSSQRDYGYTF
.	TRBJ2-3	TRBV30	.	TGTGCCTGGAGGGGTGAGGATACGCAGTATTTT	CAWRGEDTQYF